This entry concerns a single TCR beta chain. This sample stems from a study of blood T cell repertoires in COVID-19. Study as a whole: T cells, B-cell-depleted T cells, or PBMCs supplied cDNA or gDNA.

As originally analysed: Nucleated cell number was recorded as an estimate derived from reference gene primer amplification. Generated by immunoSEQ multiplex PCR, the TCRdb table keeps only in-frame clones and is missing some. V and J calls and clone size come straight from that table; D and trimming were deduced from the DNA. This sample has about 89,000 clones; about 87% occur once, and the top ten carry over 0.35%. The junction had 5 bases not matched to a gene; V was cut back by 5 bases and J by 5 bases. This CDR3 region has 13 residues. Germline CDR1 reads MGHDK; CDR2 reads SYGVNS. This sequence joins TRBV25-1 and TRBJ2-7; 8 bases align to TRBD2. What was sequenced was peripheral blood. The receptor was derived from a man in his sixties with acute or convalescent COVID-19. CDR3 sequence reads: CASSMSGGHEQYF. The CDR3, as DNA: TGTGCCAGCAGTATGAGCGGGGGCCACGAGCAGTACTTC.